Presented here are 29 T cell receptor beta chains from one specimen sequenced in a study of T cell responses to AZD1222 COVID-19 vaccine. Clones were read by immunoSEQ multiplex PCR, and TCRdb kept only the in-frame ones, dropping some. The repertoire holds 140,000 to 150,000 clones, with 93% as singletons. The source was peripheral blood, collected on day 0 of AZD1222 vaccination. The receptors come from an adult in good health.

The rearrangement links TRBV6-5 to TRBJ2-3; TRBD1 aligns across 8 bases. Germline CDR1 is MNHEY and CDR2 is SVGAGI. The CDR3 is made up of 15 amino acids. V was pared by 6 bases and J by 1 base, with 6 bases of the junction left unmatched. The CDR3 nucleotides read TGTGCCAGCAGGACGGGACAGGCGGGCACAGATACGCAGTATTTT. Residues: CASRTGQAGTDTQYF.

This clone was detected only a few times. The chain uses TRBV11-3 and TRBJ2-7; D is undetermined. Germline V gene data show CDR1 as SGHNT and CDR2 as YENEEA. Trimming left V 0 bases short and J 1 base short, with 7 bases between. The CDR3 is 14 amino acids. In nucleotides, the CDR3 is TGTGCCAGCAGCTTAGACTCCGATTCCTACGAGCAGTACTTC. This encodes CASSLDSDSYEQYF.

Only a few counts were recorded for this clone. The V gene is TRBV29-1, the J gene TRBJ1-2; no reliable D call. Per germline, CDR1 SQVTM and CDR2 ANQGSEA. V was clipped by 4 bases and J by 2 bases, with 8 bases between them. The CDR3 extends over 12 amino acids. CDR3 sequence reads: CSVVGGNYGYTF. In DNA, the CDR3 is TGCAGCGTTGTGGGAGGGAACTATGGCTACACCTTC.

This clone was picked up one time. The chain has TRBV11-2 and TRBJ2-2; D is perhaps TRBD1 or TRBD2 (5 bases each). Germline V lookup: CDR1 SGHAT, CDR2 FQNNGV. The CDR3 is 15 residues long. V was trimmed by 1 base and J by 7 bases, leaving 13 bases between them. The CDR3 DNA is TGTGCCAGCAGCTTAGGGTCAGGGAGCTTCGGGGAGCTGTTTTTT. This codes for CASSLGSGSFGELFF.

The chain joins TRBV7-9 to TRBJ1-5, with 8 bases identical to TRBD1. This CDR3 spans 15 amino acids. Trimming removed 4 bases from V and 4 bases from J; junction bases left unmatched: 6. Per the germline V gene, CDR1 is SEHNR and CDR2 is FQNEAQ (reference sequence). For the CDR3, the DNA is TGTGCCAGCAGCTCGAACAGGGGGAGGAATCAGCCCCAGCATTTT. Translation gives CASSSNRGRNQPQHF.

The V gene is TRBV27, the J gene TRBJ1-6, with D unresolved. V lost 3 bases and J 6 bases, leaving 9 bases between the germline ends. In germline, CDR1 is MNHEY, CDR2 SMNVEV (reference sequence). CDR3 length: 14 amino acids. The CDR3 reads CASSLRVFNSPLHF. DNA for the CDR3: TGTGCCAGCAGTTTGAGGGTATTTAATTCACCCCTCCACTTT.

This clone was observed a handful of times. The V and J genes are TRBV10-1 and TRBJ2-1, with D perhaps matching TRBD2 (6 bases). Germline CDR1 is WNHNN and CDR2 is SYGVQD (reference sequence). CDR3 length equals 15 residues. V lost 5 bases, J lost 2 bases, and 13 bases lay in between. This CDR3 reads CASSKGSGPYNEQFF. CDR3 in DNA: TGCGCCAGCAGTAAGGGTAGCGGCCCCTACAATGAGCAGTTCTTC.

The CDR3 DNA is TGTGCCAGCAGTGGGGGCTCCGACTATGGCTACACCTTC. It translates to CASSGGSDYGYTF. The V call is TRBV6-2 or TRBV6-3, the J call TRBJ1-2; D is possibly TRBD1 (6 bases). V dropped 5 bases and J dropped 3 bases, with 10 bases sitting between them. CDR1 and CDR2 (germline): MNHEY, SVGEGT. The CDR3 length is 13 residues.

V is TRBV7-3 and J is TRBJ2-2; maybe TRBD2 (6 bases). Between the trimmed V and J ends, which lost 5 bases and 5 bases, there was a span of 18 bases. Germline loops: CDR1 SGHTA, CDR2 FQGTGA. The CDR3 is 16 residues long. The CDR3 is CASSPHRTTNTGELFF. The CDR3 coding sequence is TGTGCCAGCAGCCCCCATAGGACTACTAATACCGGGGAGCTGTTTTTT.

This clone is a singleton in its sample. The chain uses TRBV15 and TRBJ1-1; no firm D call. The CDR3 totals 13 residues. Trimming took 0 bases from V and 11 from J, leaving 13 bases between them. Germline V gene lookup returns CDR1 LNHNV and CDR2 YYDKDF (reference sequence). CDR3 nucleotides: TGTGCCACCAGCAGAGACCGGGTGGAGGTGGCTTTCTTT. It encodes CATSRDRVEVAFF.

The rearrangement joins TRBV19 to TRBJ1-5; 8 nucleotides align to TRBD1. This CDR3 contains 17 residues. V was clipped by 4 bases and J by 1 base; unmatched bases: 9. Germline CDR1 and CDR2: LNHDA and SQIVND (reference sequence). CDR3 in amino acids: CASSRPQGAPSNQPQHF. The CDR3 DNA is TGTGCCAGTAGTAGGCCTCAGGGGGCGCCGAGCAATCAGCCCCAGCATTTT.

The CDR3: CASSLLGWTEAFF. The DNA of the CDR3 is TGTGCCAGCAGTTTATTAGGGTGGACTGAAGCTTTCTTT. This chain links TRBV12-3 or TRBV12-4 with TRBJ1-1; D remains ambiguous. The germline V and J ends were trimmed by 2 bases and 5 bases, with 9 bases remaining between them. This CDR3 has 13 residues.

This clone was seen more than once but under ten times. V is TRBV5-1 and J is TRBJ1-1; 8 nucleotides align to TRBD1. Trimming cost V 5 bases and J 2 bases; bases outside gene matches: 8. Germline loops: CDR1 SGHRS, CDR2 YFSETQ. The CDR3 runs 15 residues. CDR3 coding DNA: TGCGCCAGCAGTCCCAGGACAGGGATTAACACTGAAGCTTTCTTT. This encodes CASSPRTGINTEAFF.

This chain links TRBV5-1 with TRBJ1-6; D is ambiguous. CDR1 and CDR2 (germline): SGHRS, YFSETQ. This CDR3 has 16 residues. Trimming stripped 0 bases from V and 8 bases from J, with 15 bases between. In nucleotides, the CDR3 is TGCGCCAGCAGCTTGGACTTCTCGAAGGGCCATTCACCCCTCCACTTT. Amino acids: CASSLDFSKGHSPLHF.

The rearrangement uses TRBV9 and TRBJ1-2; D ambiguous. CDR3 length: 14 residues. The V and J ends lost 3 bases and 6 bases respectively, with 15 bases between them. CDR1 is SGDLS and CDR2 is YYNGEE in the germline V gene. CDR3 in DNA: TGTGCCAGCAGCGCAGCCATGGGGAGCAATGGCTACACCTTC. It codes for CASSAAMGSNGYTF.

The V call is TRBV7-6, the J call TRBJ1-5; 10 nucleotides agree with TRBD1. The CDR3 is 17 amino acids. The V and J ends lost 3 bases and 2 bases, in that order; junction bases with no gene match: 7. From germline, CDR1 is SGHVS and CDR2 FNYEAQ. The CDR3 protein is CASSLDEGTGGNQPQHF. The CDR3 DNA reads TGTGCCAGCAGCTTGGATGAAGGGACAGGGGGCAATCAGCCCCAGCATTTT.

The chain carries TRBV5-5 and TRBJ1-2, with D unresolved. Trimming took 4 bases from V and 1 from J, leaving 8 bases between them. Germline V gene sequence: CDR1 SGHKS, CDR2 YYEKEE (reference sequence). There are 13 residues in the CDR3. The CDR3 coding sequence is TGTGCCAGCAGCCATGGTGATAACTATGGCTACACCTTC. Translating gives CASSHGDNYGYTF.

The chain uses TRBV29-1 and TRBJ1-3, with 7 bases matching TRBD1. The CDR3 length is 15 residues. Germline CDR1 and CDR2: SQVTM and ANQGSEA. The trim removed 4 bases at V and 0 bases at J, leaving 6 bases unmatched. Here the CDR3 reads CSVVPGGNSGNTIYF. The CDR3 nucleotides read TGCAGCGTTGTACCAGGGGGGAACTCTGGAAACACCATATATTTT.

CDR3 coding DNA: TGCGCCAGCACTACGCCGGGACGGAGGGAGGGGGGGGAAAAACTGTTTTTT. Translating it yields CASTTPGRREGGEKLFF. The chain recombines TRBV4-1 with TRBJ1-4; possibly TRBD1 for D (6 bases). CDR1 is MGHRA and CDR2 is YSYEKL in the germline V gene. The CDR3 has 17 residues. Trimming took 7 bases from V and 8 from J, leaving 26 bases between them.

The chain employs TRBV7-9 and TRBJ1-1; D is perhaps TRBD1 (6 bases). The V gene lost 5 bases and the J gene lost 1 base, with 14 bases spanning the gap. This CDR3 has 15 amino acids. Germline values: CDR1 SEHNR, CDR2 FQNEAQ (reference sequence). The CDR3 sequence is CASSAGQTGNTEAFF. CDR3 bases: TGTGCCAGCAGCGCGGGGCAGACAGGGAACACTGAAGCTTTCTTT.

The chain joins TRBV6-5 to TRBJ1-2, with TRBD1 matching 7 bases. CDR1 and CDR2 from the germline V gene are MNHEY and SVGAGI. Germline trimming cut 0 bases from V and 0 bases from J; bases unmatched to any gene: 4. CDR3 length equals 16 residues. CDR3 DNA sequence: TGTGCCAGCAGTTACTCTTGGACAGGAGCTAACTATGGCTACACCTTC. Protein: CASSYSWTGANYGYTF.

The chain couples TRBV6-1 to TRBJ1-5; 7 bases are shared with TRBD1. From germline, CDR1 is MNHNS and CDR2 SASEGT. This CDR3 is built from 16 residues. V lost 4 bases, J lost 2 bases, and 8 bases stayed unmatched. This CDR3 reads CASSGDRARGNQPQHF. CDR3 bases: TGTGCCAGCAGTGGAGACAGGGCGAGGGGCAATCAGCCCCAGCATTTT.

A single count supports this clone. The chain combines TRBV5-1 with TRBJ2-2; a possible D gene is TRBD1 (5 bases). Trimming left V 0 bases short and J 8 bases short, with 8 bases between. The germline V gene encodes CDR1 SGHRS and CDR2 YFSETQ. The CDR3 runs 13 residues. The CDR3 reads CASSLEGSGELFF. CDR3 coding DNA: TGCGCCAGCAGCTTGGAGGGGTCAGGGGAGCTGTTTTTT.

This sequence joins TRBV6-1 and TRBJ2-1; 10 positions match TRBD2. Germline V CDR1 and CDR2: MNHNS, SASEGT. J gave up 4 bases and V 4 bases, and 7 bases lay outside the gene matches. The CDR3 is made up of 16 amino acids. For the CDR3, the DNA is TGTGCCAGCAGTGTAATCAGCGGGAGGGCGTACAATGAGCAGTTCTTC. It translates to CASSVISGRAYNEQFF.

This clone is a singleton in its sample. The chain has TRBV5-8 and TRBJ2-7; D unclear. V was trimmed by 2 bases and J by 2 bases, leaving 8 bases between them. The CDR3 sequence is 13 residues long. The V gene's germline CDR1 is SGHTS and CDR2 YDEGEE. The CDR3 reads CASSLYRPYEQYF. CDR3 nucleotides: TGTGCCAGCAGCTTATACAGACCCTACGAGCAGTACTTC.

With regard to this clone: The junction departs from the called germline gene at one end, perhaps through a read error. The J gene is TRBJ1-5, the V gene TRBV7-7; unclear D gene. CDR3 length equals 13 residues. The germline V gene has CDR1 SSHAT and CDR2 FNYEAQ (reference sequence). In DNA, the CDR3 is TGTGCTAGCAGCTTAGAGGTTGGGCAGCCCCAGCATTTT. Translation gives CASSLEVGQPQHF.

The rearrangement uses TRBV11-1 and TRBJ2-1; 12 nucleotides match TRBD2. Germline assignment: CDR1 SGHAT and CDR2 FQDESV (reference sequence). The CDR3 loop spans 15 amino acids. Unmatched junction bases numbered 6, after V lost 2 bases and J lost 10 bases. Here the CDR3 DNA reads TGTGCCAGCAGCTTAAGACTAGCGGGGGAAAGGGAGCAGTTCTTC. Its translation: CASSLRLAGEREQFF.

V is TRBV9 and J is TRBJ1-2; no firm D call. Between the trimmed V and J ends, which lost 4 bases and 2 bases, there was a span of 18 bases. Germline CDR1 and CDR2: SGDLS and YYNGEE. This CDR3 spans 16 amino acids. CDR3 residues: CASSHTGDGENYGYTF. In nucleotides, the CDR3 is TGTGCCAGCAGCCACACTGGCGATGGAGAAAACTATGGCTACACCTTC.

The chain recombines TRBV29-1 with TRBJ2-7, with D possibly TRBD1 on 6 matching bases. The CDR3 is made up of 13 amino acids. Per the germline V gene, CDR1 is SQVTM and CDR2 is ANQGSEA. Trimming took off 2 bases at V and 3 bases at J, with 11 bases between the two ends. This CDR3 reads CSVEIEQGYEQYF. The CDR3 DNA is TGCAGCGTTGAAATCGAACAGGGCTACGAGCAGTACTTC.